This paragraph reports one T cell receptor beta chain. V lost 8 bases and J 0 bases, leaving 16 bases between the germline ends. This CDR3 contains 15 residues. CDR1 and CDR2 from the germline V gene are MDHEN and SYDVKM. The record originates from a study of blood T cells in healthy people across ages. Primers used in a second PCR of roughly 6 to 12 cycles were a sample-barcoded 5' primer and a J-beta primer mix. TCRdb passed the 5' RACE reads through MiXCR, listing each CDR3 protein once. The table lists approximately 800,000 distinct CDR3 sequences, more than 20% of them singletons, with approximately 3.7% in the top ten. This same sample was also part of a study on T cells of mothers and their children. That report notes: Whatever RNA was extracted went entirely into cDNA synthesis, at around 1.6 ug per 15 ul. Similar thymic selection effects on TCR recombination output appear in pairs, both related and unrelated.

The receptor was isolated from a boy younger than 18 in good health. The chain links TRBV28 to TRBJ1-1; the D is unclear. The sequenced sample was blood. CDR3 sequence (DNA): TGTGCCAGCGCTCTTTGGAGACTCATGAACACTGAAGCTTTCTTT. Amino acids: CASALWRLMNTEAFF.